This section outlines one TCR beta chain sequence together with its context. What it binds is unknown. The data were obtained in a study of T cell responses to AZD1222 COVID-19 vaccine. Broader study findings: Donors skewed white British and female; clonal diversity was possibly underestimated. With dominance at 160-218 and 743-854, vaccine-associated CD4 TCRs spanned spike. Reportedly, nearly half the spike-specific TCRs target unmutated variant regions. AZD1222 recipients seropositive at baseline numbered only five to seven.

The length of the CDR3 is 13 residues. Looked up from germline, CDR1 is SEHNR and CDR2 is FQNEAQ (reference sequence). V was trimmed by 2 bases and J by 1 base, leaving 5 bases between them. The protocol was immunoSEQ multiplex PCR, while the TCRdb copy is restricted to in-frame clones and leaves out a portion. The sample has approximately 60,000 clones; approximately 85% are singletons. The TCR was taken from an adult in good health. The sequencing used peripheral blood, collected on day 0 of MenACWY control vaccination. This chain links TRBV7-9 with TRBJ1-1, with D uncertain. The CDR3, as DNA: TGTGCCAGCAGCTTAAGAGAGAACACTGAAGCTTTCTTT. Encoded protein: CASSLRENTEAFF.